The clone carrying this T cell receptor (beta chain) came up once. Its antigen is not known. Treatment specified: oral pan-JAK inhibitor, 5-10 mg twice daily. cDNA serving as the sequencing template came from extracted, reverse transcribed RNA. The method was immunoSEQ multiplex PCR; TCRdb's version includes in-frame clones alone and lacks a portion of them. The sample holds 150,000 to 250,000 clones, approximately 60% seen once. Germline lookup yields CDR1 GTSNPN and CDR2 SVGIG (reference sequence). Trimming removed 2 bases at V and 1 base at J, with 8 bases between. This CDR3 is 13 amino acids long. The data originate from a study of CD8+ T cells in alopecia areata. Study information: Severity in treated patients was scored by percentage of scalp area affected.

Study-level findings and limits: TCRs were shared less clearly across patients than in mice, possibly for HLA-related reasons.

V usage is TRBV30 and J usage is TRBJ1-1; D is uncertain. This receptor was obtained from a human donor with alopecia areata. Sequenced here: CD4+ T cells sorted from blood, sampled at week 4, from a patient treated with tofacitinib. This chain's CDR3 is CAWSLKGNTEAFF. Here the CDR3 DNA reads TGTGCCTGGAGTCTCAAGGGGAACACTGAAGCTTTCTTT.